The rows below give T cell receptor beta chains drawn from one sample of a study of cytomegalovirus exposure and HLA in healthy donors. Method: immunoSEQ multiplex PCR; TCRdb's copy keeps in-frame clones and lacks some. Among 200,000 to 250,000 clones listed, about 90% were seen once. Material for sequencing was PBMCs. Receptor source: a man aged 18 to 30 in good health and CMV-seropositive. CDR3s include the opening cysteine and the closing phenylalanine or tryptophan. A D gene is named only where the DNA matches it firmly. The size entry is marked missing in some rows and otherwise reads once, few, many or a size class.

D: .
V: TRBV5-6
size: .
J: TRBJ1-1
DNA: TGTGCCAGCAGCTTGGCCCAGAACACTGAAGCTTTCTTT
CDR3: CASSLAQNTEAFF

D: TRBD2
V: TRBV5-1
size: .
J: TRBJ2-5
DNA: TGCGCCAGCAGCTTTGGTAGCGGGAGGGCTGAGACCCAGTACTTC
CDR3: CASSFGSGRAETQYF

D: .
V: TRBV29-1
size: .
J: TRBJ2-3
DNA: TGCAGCGTTGAAGAAGACCCACGCCTAACAGATACGCAGTATTTT
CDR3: CSVEEDPRLTDTQYF

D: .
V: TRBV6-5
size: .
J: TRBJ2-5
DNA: TGTGCCAGCAGTTACGGGGGGTTCGGGGAGACCCAGTACTTC
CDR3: CASSYGGFGETQYF

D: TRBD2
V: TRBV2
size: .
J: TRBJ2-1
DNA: TGTGCCAGCAGGGGGACTAGCGGGAGAATGTTTTACAATGAGCAGTTCTTC
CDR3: CASRGTSGRMFYNEQFF

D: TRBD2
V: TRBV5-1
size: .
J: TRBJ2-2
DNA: TGCGCCAGCAGCTTGAGGACTAGCGAGGGCGGGGAGCTGTTTTTT
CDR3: CASSLRTSEGGELFF

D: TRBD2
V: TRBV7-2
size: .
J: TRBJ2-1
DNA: TGTGCCAGCAGCTTAGCAGCGGGGACCAATGAGCAGTTCTTC
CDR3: CASSLAAGTNEQFF

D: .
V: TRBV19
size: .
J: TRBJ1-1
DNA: TGTGGCACGGGACGTAAGAACACTGAAGCTTTCTTT
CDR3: CGTGRKNTEAFF

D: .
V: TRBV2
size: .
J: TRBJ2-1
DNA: TGTGCCAGCAGTGAGGGTTCCTACAATGAGCAGTTCTTC
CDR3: CASSEGSYNEQFF

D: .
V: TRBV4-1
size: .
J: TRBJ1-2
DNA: TGCGCCAGCAGCGACGCTTGGGTGAGGGAGGGCTACACCTTC
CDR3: CASSDAWVREGYTF

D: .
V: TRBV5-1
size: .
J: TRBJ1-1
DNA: TGCGCCAGCAGTTTGGGACCCCCAAACACTGAAGCTTTCTTT
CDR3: CASSLGPPNTEAFF

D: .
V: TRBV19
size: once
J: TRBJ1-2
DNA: TGTGCCACCTCGCCGCAGGGCTATGGCTACACCTTC
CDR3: CATSPQGYGYTF

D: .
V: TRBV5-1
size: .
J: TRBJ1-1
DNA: TGCGCCAGCAGCTTGAATACAGAAGCTTTCTTT
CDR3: CASSLNTEAFF